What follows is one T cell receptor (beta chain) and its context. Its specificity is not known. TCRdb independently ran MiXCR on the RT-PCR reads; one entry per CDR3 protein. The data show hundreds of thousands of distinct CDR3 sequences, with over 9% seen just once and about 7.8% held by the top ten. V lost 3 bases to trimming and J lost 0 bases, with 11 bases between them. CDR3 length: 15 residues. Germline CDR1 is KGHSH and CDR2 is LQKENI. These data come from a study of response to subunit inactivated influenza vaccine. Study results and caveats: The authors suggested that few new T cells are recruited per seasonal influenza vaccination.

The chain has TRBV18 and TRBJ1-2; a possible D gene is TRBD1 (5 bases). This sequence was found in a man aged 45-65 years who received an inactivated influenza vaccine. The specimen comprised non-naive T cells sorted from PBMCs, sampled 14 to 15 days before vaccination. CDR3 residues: CASSPGRDANYGYTF. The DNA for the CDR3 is TGTGCCAGCTCACCGGGCCGGGACGCTAACTATGGCTACACCTTC.